A single sample gave rise to the 20 T cell receptor beta chains below, sequenced in a study of breast tumors, draining lymph nodes, adjacent tissues. TCRdb re-called the multiplex PCR reads through MiXCR, storing one row per CDR3 protein. The sample lists about 200,000 distinct CDR3 sequences; roughly 29% were seen once. Samples came from axillary lymph nodes draining the breast cancer. The sequenced sample consisted of axillary lymph node tissue. These receptors originate from a female donor with breast cancer. Some clones in this sample may be carry-over from other donors' samples.

Many counts were recorded for this clonotype. CDR3 sequence: CASRDITSGSKYRNEQFF. The DNA of the CDR3 is TGCGCCAGCAGGGACATAACTAGCGGGAGTAAATATCGCAATGAGCAGTTCTTC. The chain uses TRBV10-2 and TRBJ2-1; 11 bases line up with TRBD2. The V and J ends lost 6 bases and 6 bases, in that order; junction bases with no gene match: 16. The CDR3 has 18 amino acids. Germline CDR1 and CDR2: WSHSY and SAAADI.

This clonotype was observed many times. V usage is TRBV2 and J usage is TRBJ2-3, with a possible D match to TRBD2 (7 bases). From germline, CDR1 is SNHLY and CDR2 FYNNEI. This CDR3 comprises 14 residues. The V end lost 11 bases, the J end lost 4 bases, and 19 bases lay between the germline ends. Here the CDR3 reads CAQHGGGAPDTQYF. The CDR3 bases are TGTGCCCAACACGGAGGGGGGGCCCCAGATACGCAGTATTTT.

There are many counts of this clonotype. V and J are TRBV4-3 and TRBJ1-5, with D possibly TRBD1 on 5 matching bases. The CDR3 contains 16 residues. The germline V gene encodes CDR1 LGHNA and CDR2 YSLEER. V was pared by 0 bases and J by 2 bases, with 11 bases between. This CDR3 reads CASSQDSGAGNQPQHF. In DNA, the CDR3 is TGCGCCAGCAGCCAAGATTCCGGGGCCGGCAATCAGCCCCAGCATTTT.

Points on this clonotype: A much larger clone differs by one base, so this may be a read error. This chain joins TRBV20-1 and TRBJ1-2, with D uncertain. CDR1 and CDR2 (germline): DFQATT, SNEGSKA (reference sequence). This CDR3 is 12 amino acids long. CDR3 loop: CSARTEIYGSTF. DNA of the CDR3: TGCAGTGCTAGAACGGAAATATATGGCTCCACCTTC.

CDR3 loop: CASSLAGTGSYDEQFF. The CDR3 DNA is TGTGCCAGCAGCCTAGCCGGGACAGGGAGCTATGATGAGCAGTTCTTC. The chain couples TRBV2 to TRBJ2-1; TRBD1 matches 9 bases. Germline CDR1 SNHLY, CDR2 FYNNEI. The CDR3 totals 16 residues. V lost 6 bases to trimming and J lost 8 bases; unmatched junction nucleotides: 14.

This chain joins TRBV12-3 or TRBV12-4 and TRBJ2-1, with 8 bases fitting TRBD2. The CDR3 covers 15 residues. V shed 7 bases, J shed 7 bases, and the junction held 12 bases outside the gene matches. CDR3 residues: CASKRRAGGPNEQFF. The CDR3 bases are TGTGCCAGCAAACGGAGGGCGGGAGGTCCAAATGAGCAGTTCTTC.

This clonotype was recorded once. J is TRBJ2-5 and V is TRBV2, with D perhaps TRBD1 (5 bases). The last part of the DNA fits TRBJ2-7 better; the J call may be wrong. CDR3 length: 14 residues. The germline CDR1 and CDR2 sequences are SNHLY and FYNNEI. The CDR3 loop reads CASSERGSTYEQYF. The CDR3 DNA reads TGTGCCAGCAGTGAAAGGGGATCCACCTACGAGCAGTACTTC.

This clonotype showed up many times. This chain joins TRBV11-2 and TRBJ2-3; D ambiguous. The CDR3 length is 16 residues. V was cut by 5 bases and J by 6 bases, with 21 bases left in between. Germline lookup yields CDR1 SGHAT and CDR2 FQNNGV. DNA of the CDR3: TGTGCCAGCAGCCCCCCCTACACGTTCAAGAAGGATACGCAGTATTTT. Its translation: CASSPPYTFKKDTQYF.

This clonotype has a count of ten or more. The chain carries TRBV7-2 and TRBJ2-7, with unresolved D. This CDR3 comprises 13 residues. With 6 bases removed from V and 2 bases from J, the gap between germline ends came to 11 bases. CDR1 and CDR2 (germline): SGHTA, FQGNSA. In DNA, the CDR3 is TGTGCCAGCAGTTCCCCAAATGCCTACGAGCAGTACTTC. Its translation: CASSSPNAYEQYF.

CDR3 nucleotides: TGTGCCAGCAGCTTGCAAACCAGGTCTCAACTAACGGGCTATGGCTACACCTTC. Translating it yields CASSLQTRSQLTGYGYTF. V gene TRBV7-4 combines with J gene TRBJ1-2, with D hard to call. CDR1 is SGHVT, CDR2 SQSDAQ, per germline. The V end lost 3 bases, the J end lost 4 bases, and 24 bases lay between the germline ends. The CDR3 is made up of 18 amino acids.

This clonotype was recorded many times. The rearrangement joins TRBV20-1 to TRBJ2-5, with 7 bases lining up with TRBD2. Germline assignment: CDR1 DFQATT and CDR2 SNEGSKA (reference sequence). The length of the CDR3 is 13 residues. Trimming removed 0 bases from V and 5 bases from J; junction bases left unmatched: 3. The CDR3 sequence is CSARDSGRETQYF. The CDR3 bases are TGCAGTGCTAGAGACTCCGGGAGGGAGACCCAGTACTTC.

In the case of this clonotype: This may stem from a read error, because a much larger clone lies one nucleotide away. The chain joins TRBV7-7 to TRBJ2-7; 15 bases fit TRBD2. Germline CDR1 SSHAT, CDR2 FNYEAQ (reference sequence). The CDR3 covers 19 residues. CDR3 sequence: CASSLYLGTSGGPLYEQYF. The CDR3 DNA is TGTGCTAGCAGCTTGTACCTTGGGACTAGCGGGGGGCCCCTCTACGAGCAGTACTTC.

This chain links TRBV20-1 with TRBJ1-4; 8 bases match TRBD1. Trimming cost V 0 bases and J 5 bases; bases outside gene matches: 8. From germline, CDR1 is DFQATT and CDR2 SNEGSKA (reference sequence). This CDR3 contains 16 residues. Written as DNA, the CDR3 is TGCAGTGCTAGAGATCAGGGGGCACCCCAAAATGAAAAACTGTTTTTT. It encodes CSARDQGAPQNEKLFF.

The CDR3 sequence is CASSLARTDARGLFF. CDR3 in DNA: TGTGCCAGCAGCTTAGCGAGGACAGACGCGCGGGGTCTGTTTTTT. The genes are TRBV14 and TRBJ1-4; D might be TRBD1 (6 bases). The CDR3 runs 15 residues. Germline CDR1 reads SGHDN; CDR2 reads FVKESK. Between the trimmed V and J ends, which lost 5 bases and 14 bases, there was a span of 24 bases. The entire variable domain, with the rest obtained from reference TRBV14 and TRBJ1-4, is as follows: EAGVTQFPSHSVIEKGQTVTLRCDPISGHDNLYWYRRVMGKEIKFLLHFVKESKQDESGMPNNRFLAERTGGTYSTLKVQPAELEDSGVYFCASSLARTDARGLFFGSGTQLSVL.

This rearrangement joins TRBV29-1 to TRBJ1-2; D not resolved. Between the trimmed V and J ends, which lost 2 bases and 4 bases, there was a span of 8 bases. CDR1 is SQVTM, CDR2 ANQGSEA, per germline. The length of the CDR3 is 12 residues. CDR3 nucleotides: TGCAGCGTTGAAAGGACCGGCTATGGCTACACCTTC. Amino acid sequence: CSVERTGYGYTF.

This chain uses TRBV5-5 with TRBJ2-1, with TRBD2 matching over 13 bases. Germline-derived CDR1 and CDR2 are SGHKS and YYEKEE (reference sequence). The V segment lost 4 bases and the J segment 2 bases; nucleotides outside the gene matches: 3. The CDR3 is made up of 16 amino acids. The CDR3 loop reads CASSPGTSGAYNEQFF. The CDR3 DNA reads as TGTGCCAGCAGCCCTGGGACTAGCGGGGCCTACAATGAGCAGTTCTTC.

This clonotype came up many times. This rearrangement joins TRBV2 to TRBJ2-7; 10 bases match TRBD1. Germline V gene data show CDR1 as SNHLY and CDR2 as FYNNEI. The junction had 7 bases not matched to a gene; V was cut back by 5 bases and J by 3 bases. The CDR3 consists of 15 residues. CDR3 in amino acids: CASSSPGQGNYEQYF. The CDR3 DNA follows: TGTGCCAGCAGTAGCCCGGGACAGGGGAACTACGAGCAGTACTTC.

This clonotype was picked up a small number of times. This may stem from a read error, because a much larger clone lies one nucleotide away. The chain uses TRBV5-6 and TRBJ1-2; TRBD1 matches at 7 bases. CDR3 length equals 14 residues. Germline values: CDR1 SGHDT, CDR2 YYEEEE. V shed 2 bases, J shed 4 bases, and the junction held 5 bases outside the gene matches. The CDR3 is CASSFTGAIYGYTF. The CDR3 bases are TGTGCCAGCAGCTTTACAGGGGCGATCTATGGCTACACCTTC.

In this sample, this clonotype turned up many times. The chain uses TRBV6-5 and TRBJ1-6, with D hard to call. CDR3 length: 16 amino acids. Germline assignment: CDR1 MNHEY and CDR2 SVGAGI. Trimming stripped 5 bases from V and 8 bases from J, with 19 bases between. CDR3 loop: CASSRVTTANDSPLHF. For the CDR3, the DNA is TGTGCCAGCAGTAGGGTAACGACTGCTAATGATTCACCCCTCCACTTT.

Concerning this clonotype: This clone may be a read error of a much larger clone one base away. The chain combines TRBV11-2 with TRBJ1-2; D is possibly TRBD1 (6 bases). CDR3 length equals 13 residues. V gave up 5 bases and J gave up 4 bases, with 11 bases separating them. Germline values: CDR1 SGHAT, CDR2 FQNNGV. The CDR3 region has the DNA TGTGCCAGCAGCGCCACAGGGACCTATGGCTACACCTTC. The encoded protein is CASSATGTYGYTF. Looking up the rest from reference TRBV11-2 and TRBJ1-2 gives the full variable domain: EAGVAQSPRYKIIEKRQSVAFWCNPISGHATLYWYQQILGQGPKLLIQFQNNGVVDDSQLPKDRFSAERLKGVDSTLKIQPAKLEDSAVYLCASSATGTYGYTFGSGTRLTVV.